These T cell receptor beta chains were read from a single sample in a study of beta chain features in type 1 diabetes. TCRdb's copy holds only in-frame clones and misses some; the assay was immunoSEQ multiplex PCR. The sample holds 300,000 to 350,000 clones; roughly a tenth are singletons and the top ten take about 1%. The sequencing input was central memory CD4+ T cells from blood. The source of these receptors is a man aged 30 to 39 with type 1 diabetes. Each CDR3 is given with its conserved first and last residue. A D gene is named only where the DNA matches it firmly. Not all rows give a size; the values are once, few, many and, for expanded clones, a class.

>NA|NA|TRBV7-7|TRBJ2-3
CASSLAREHTQYF
TGTGCTAGCAGCTTAGCAAGGGAACATACGCAGTATTTT
>few|NA|TRBV15|TRBJ2-5
CATSRGQFQETQYF
TGTGCCACCAGCAGAGGACAGTTCCAAGAGACCCAGTACTTC
>few|NA|TRBV5-6|TRBJ2-5
CASSLKFGQTLGETQYF
TGTGCCAGCAGCTTGAAGTTCGGACAGACCTTGGGGGAGACCCAGTACTTC
>many|TRBD1|TRBV7-9|TRBJ1-1
CASSLQGGTEAFF
TGTGCCAGCAGCTTGCAGGGGGGCACTGAAGCTTTCTTT
>NA|NA|TRBV2|TRBJ2-7
CASSGPYEQYF
TGTGCCAGCAGTGGACCCTACGAGCAGTACTTC
>few|NA|TRBV7-2|TRBJ2-3
CASSLVALARGSLSDTQYF
TGTGCCAGCAGCTTAGTTGCCTTGGCTAGGGGGAGTCTTTCAGATACGCAGTATTTT
>many|NA|TRBV4-3|TRBJ1-2
CASSQEALLANYGYTF
TGCGCCAGCAGCCAAGAGGCCCTTCTAGCTAACTATGGCTACACCTTC
>NA|TRBD2|TRBV5-1|TRBJ2-5
CASSLSTSGGLQETQYF
TGCGCCAGCAGCCTATCGACTAGCGGGGGCCTGCAAGAGACCCAGTACTTC
>few|NA|TRBV4-3|TRBJ1-6
CASSQRTEGRGNSPLHF
TGCGCCAGCAGCCAACGGACCGAAGGCAGAGGGAATTCACCCCTCCACTTT
>few|NA|TRBV9|TRBJ2-1
CASSTWARSSYNEQFF
TGTGCCAGCAGCACGTGGGCAAGGAGCTCCTACAATGAGCAGTTCTTC
>NA|NA|TRBV4-2|TRBJ2-7
CASSQDAGSSYEQYF
TGTGCCAGCAGCCAAGATGCGGGGAGCTCCTACGAGCAGTACTTC
>few|NA|TRBV5-1|TRBJ2-5
CASSWGETQYF
TGCGCCAGCAGCTGGGGTGAGACCCAGTACTTC
>NA|NA|TRBV11-2|TRBJ2-7
CASTLGHSSYEQYF
TGTGCCAGCACCCTGGGACACTCAAGCTACGAGCAGTACTTC
>many|TRBD1|TRBV7-2|TRBJ2-5
CASSLVGLRDRDGTQYF
TGTGCCAGCAGCTTAGTTGGTCTTCGGGACAGGGATGGGACCCAGTACTTC
>NA|NA|TRBV10-3|TRBJ2-3
CAIRTQDTQYF
TGTGCCATCAGGACCCAGGATACGCAGTATTTT
>few|TRBD1|TRBV27|TRBJ2-7
CASSDRGFDEQYF
TGTGCCAGCAGTGACAGGGGGTTCGACGAGCAGTACTTC
>NA|TRBD1|TRBV23-1|TRBJ2-7
CASSRTGATLYTNYEQYF
TGCGCCAGCAGCCGGACAGGGGCCACCTTATACACCAACTACGAGCAGTACTTC
>NA|TRBD1|TRBV5-1|TRBJ2-5
CASSMGQDQETQYF
TGCGCCAGCAGCATGGGACAGGACCAAGAGACCCAGTACTTC
>many|TRBD1|TRBV23-1|TRBJ1-6
CASSQSGTGRGSPLHF
TGCGCCAGCAGTCAATCCGGGACAGGGCGGGGGTCACCCCTCCACTTT
>few|NA|TRBV28|TRBJ1-2
CASRKTGTYGYTF
TGTGCCAGCAGAAAAACGGGTACTTATGGCTACACCTTC
>NA|NA|TRBV27|TRBJ2-7
CASSLAGESYEQYF
TGTGCCAGCAGTTTGGCAGGGGAGTCCTACGAGCAGTACTTC
>few|NA|TRBV30|TRBJ1-1
CAWSVESEAFF
TGTGCCTGGAGTGTCGAATCGGAAGCTTTCTTT
>NA|NA|TRBV7-8|TRBJ2-5
CASSSPASGETQYF
TGTGCCAGCAGCTCCCCCGCCAGCGGGGAGACCCAGTACTTC
>NA|TRBD1|TRBV28|TRBJ2-7
CASSRPGQGNEQYF
TGTGCCAGCAGTCGTCCGGGACAGGGTAACGAGCAGTACTTC
>few|NA|TRBV27|TRBJ2-6
CASSESRTVRSGANVLTF
TGTGCCAGCAGTGAATCCCGGACGGTACGCTCTGGGGCCAACGTCCTGACTTTC
>few|TRBD1|TRBV5-6|TRBJ1-1
CASSLDRDTEAFF
TGTGCCAGCAGCCTTGACAGGGACACTGAAGCTTTCTTT